These 28 T cell receptor beta chains were all obtained from the same sample, sequenced in a study of OX40 agonist ivuxolimab in advanced cancers. Profiling relied on immunoSEQ multiplex PCR, and the TCRdb table lists in-frame clones only, not all of them. The sample has 60,000 or so clones, 84% seen once. The sample in question was CD4+ or CD8+ T cells sorted from blood, obtained in a trial of the OX40 agonist ivuxolimab. Receptor source: an adult with an advanced solid tumor such as melanoma, head and neck, liver or kidney cancer.

The CDR3 loop reads CASSTSGGPYHEQYF. CDR3 bases: TGTGCCAGCAGCACTTCGGGGGGCCCGTATCACGAGCAGTACTTC. The chain carries TRBV7-8 and TRBJ2-7, with D possibly matching TRBD2 (7 bases). The CDR3 extends over 15 amino acids. V was trimmed by 5 bases and J by 5 bases, leaving 19 bases between them. Germline lookup yields CDR1 SGHVS and CDR2 FQNEAQ.

The genes are TRBV12-5 and TRBJ2-3; D may be TRBD2 (5 bases). Germline V gene lookup returns CDR1 LGHNT and CDR2 FRNRAP. Trimming removed 6 bases from V and 1 base from J, with 17 bases in between. CDR3 length equals 16 residues. The CDR3: CASGPPLGLGTDTQYF. Here the CDR3 DNA reads TGTGCTAGTGGCCCCCCCCTAGGACTTGGCACAGATACGCAGTATTTT.

The chain links TRBV7-9 to TRBJ1-1; 9 positions agree with TRBD1. CDR1 is SEHNR and CDR2 is FQNEAQ in the germline V gene (reference sequence). The trim removed 5 bases at V and 5 bases at J, leaving 9 bases unmatched. The CDR3 loop spans 15 amino acids. CDR3 DNA sequence: TGTGCCAGCAGCCCAATGACAGGGGGAAGGACTGAAGCTTTCTTT. Translated: CASSPMTGGRTEAFF. The variable domain in full, with the rest retrieved from reference TRBV7-9 and TRBJ1-1, is DTGVSQNPRHKITKRGQNVTFRCDPISEHNRLYWYRQTLGQGPEFLTYFQNEAQLEKSRLLSDRFSAERPKGSFSTLEIQRTEQGDSAMYLCASSPMTGGRTEAFFGQGTRLTVV.

The chain links TRBV7-9 to TRBJ1-1; maybe TRBD1 (5 bases). This CDR3 contains 12 residues. V was pared by 2 bases and J by 11 bases, with 12 bases between. Germline lookup yields CDR1 SEHNR and CDR2 FQNEAQ (reference sequence). CDR3 region: CASSLRGVNAFF. The CDR3 coding sequence is TGTGCCAGCAGCTTACGGGGGGTGAACGCTTTCTTT. Looking up the rest from reference TRBV7-9 and TRBJ1-1 gives the full variable domain: DTGVSQNPRHKITKRGQNVTFRCDPISEHNRLYWYRQTLGQGPEFLTYFQNEAQLEKSRLLSDRFSAERPKGSFSTLEIQRTEQGDSAMYLCASSLRGVNAFFGQGTRLTVV.

This clone was counted between two and nine times. The chain joins TRBV9 to TRBJ1-4, with 7 positions matching TRBD1. V lost 0 bases to trimming and J lost 8 bases; unmatched junction nucleotides: 7. Germline-derived CDR1 and CDR2 are SGDLS and YYNGEE. This CDR3 has 15 amino acids. The CDR3 DNA follows: TGTGCCAGCAGCGTAGGGGGGGACAGTAACGAAAAACTGTTTTTT. Protein: CASSVGGDSNEKLFF.

The chain links TRBV7-8 to TRBJ2-1; unclear D gene. CDR3 size: 14 residues. Germline V gene lookup returns CDR1 SGHVS and CDR2 FQNEAQ. V was cut by 5 bases and J by 3 bases, with 11 bases left in between. CDR3: CASSTSLIYNEQFF. The CDR3 DNA sequence: TGTGCCAGCAGCACCTCCCTAATCTACAATGAGCAGTTCTTC.

The chain has TRBV7-2 and TRBJ2-3, with TRBD2 identical over 8 bases. CDR1 SGHTA and CDR2 FQGNSA come from the germline V gene. This CDR3 comprises 16 residues. V was clipped by 1 base and J by 4 bases; unmatched bases: 7. The CDR3 is CASSLVGSGEADTQYF. In nucleotides, the CDR3 is TGTGCCAGCAGCTTAGTCGGTAGCGGGGAGGCAGATACGCAGTATTTT.

In this sample, this clone turned up a few times. The chain joins TRBV19 to TRBJ2-2; 9 nucleotides align to TRBD2. V dropped 5 bases and J dropped 3; count of bases not matched to a gene: 7. The germline V gene encodes CDR1 LNHDA and CDR2 SQIVND (reference sequence). The CDR3 totals 16 residues. As DNA, the CDR3 is TGTGCCAGTAGTCAACGAGGACTAGCGTACACCGGGGAGCTGTTTTTT. Translation gives CASSQRGLAYTGELFF. Full variable domain (rest looked up from reference TRBV19 and TRBJ2-2): DGGITQSPKYLFRKEGQNVTLSCEQNLNHDAMYWYRQDPGQGLRLIYYSQIVNDFQKGDIAEGYSVSREKKESFPLTVTSAQKNPTAFYLCASSQRGLAYTGELFFGEGSRLTVL.

The rearrangement uses TRBV9 and TRBJ2-5, with a possible D match to TRBD2 (5 bases). There are 16 residues in the CDR3. Germline CDR1 reads SGDLS; CDR2 reads YYNGEE. V shed 0 bases and J shed 0 bases, with 12 bases lying between them. The CDR3: CASSVAQRSYQETQYF. In nucleotides, the CDR3 is TGTGCCAGCAGCGTAGCTCAGCGGTCCTACCAAGAGACCCAGTACTTC.

V usage is TRBV28 and J usage is TRBJ2-7; D gene ambiguous. Trimming shortened V by 8 bases and J by 7 bases, and 12 bases separated the two germline ends. The CDR3 is made up of 11 amino acids. CDR1 is MDHEN and CDR2 is SYDVKM in the germline V gene. The CDR3 region is CASSEEREQYF. The DNA of the CDR3 is TGTGCCAGCTCAGAGGAGCGTGAGCAGTACTTC.

The V call is TRBV6-5, the J call TRBJ1-5; D is perhaps TRBD1 (6 bases). The V gene's germline CDR1 is MNHEY and CDR2 SVGAGI. The germline V and J ends were trimmed by 6 bases and 0 bases, with 9 bases remaining between them. The CDR3 spans 14 residues. CDR3 sequence: CASRQGTSNQPQHF. The CDR3 DNA follows: TGTGCCAGCAGGCAGGGGACTAGCAATCAGCCCCAGCATTTT.

This chain joins TRBV5-1 and TRBJ2-1, with 12 bases aligning to TRBD2. The ends lost 3 bases at V and 7 bases at J; junction bases unmatched: 8. The CDR3 extends over 16 amino acids. Per germline, CDR1 SGHRS and CDR2 YFSETQ. The CDR3 is CASSSSGTSGFNEQFF. CDR3 sequence (DNA): TGCGCCAGCAGCTCTTCCGGGACTAGCGGGTTTAATGAGCAGTTCTTC.

The chain uses TRBV2 and TRBJ1-5; the D gene is possibly TRBD1 (5 bases). Per the germline V gene, CDR1 is SNHLY and CDR2 is FYNNEI. The CDR3 has 15 residues. Trimming stripped 1 base from V and 1 base from J, with 8 bases between. CDR3 bases: TGTGCCAGCAGTGAAGGGGGCTTGAGCAATCAGCCCCAGCATTTT. Amino acids: CASSEGGLSNQPQHF.

The table lists this clone with a few counts. The chain combines TRBV10-1 with TRBJ2-7; tentative D call: TRBD2 (6 bases). CDR3 length equals 14 residues. V lost 2 bases and J 3 bases, leaving 11 bases between the germline ends. Germline loops: CDR1 WNHNN, CDR2 SYGVQD (reference sequence). CDR3 protein: CASSEGDSVYEQYF. The DNA for the CDR3 is TGCGCCAGCAGTGAGGGGGACTCGGTCTACGAGCAGTACTTC.

This clone appeared a few times. V usage is TRBV4-1 and J usage is TRBJ1-5; D is perhaps TRBD1 (5 bases). The CDR3 contains 15 residues. Germline CDR1 MGHRA, CDR2 YSYEKL. With 3 bases removed from V and 8 bases from J, the gap between germline ends came to 17 bases. The CDR3 sequence is CASSHTRGQGEPQHF. CDR3 nucleotides: TGCGCCAGCAGCCATACGCGGGGTCAGGGTGAGCCCCAGCATTTT.

This clone was counted between two and nine times. The chain's CDR3 is CASSPTDLGYTF. DNA of the CDR3: TGTGCCAGCAGCCCCACCGACCTCGGCTACACCTTC. The V and J genes are TRBV5-8 and TRBJ1-2, with unresolved D. CDR1 SGHTS and CDR2 YDEGEE come from the germline V gene. The CDR3 covers 12 residues. Trimming removed 4 bases at V and 8 bases at J, with 12 bases between.

In its sample, this clone was seen a few times. The identical CDR3 is also encoded by other nucleotide sequences in the sample. The chain combines TRBV5-6 with TRBJ1-1; D remains unclear. The V end was cut by 3 bases, the J end by 5 bases, with 8 bases between. The CDR3 length is 12 residues. In germline, CDR1 is SGHDT, CDR2 YYEEEE. This CDR3 reads CASSSPNTEAFF. CDR3 bases: TGTGCCAGCAGCTCTCCGAATACTGAAGCTTTCTTT.

V is TRBV2 and J is TRBJ1-1; perhaps TRBD1 as D (6 bases). CDR1 and CDR2 (germline): SNHLY, FYNNEI. The CDR3 sequence is 13 residues long. Trimming pared 6 bases from V and 1 base from J, leaving 9 bases between. CDR3 in DNA: TGTGCCAGCAGGGGGGACAAGAACACTGAAGCTTTCTTT. Its translation is CASRGDKNTEAFF.

This chain joins TRBV7-6 and TRBJ2-7; 8 nucleotides align to TRBD2. The CDR3 loop spans 15 amino acids. J lost 6 bases, V lost 5 bases, and 12 bases had no gene match. CDR1 and CDR2 (germline): SGHVS, FNYEAQ. CDR3 DNA: TGTGCCAGCAGCCTTAGTACGGGGGGGTATGGCGAGCAGTACTTC. Its protein is CASSLSTGGYGEQYF.

The chain recombines TRBV18 with TRBJ2-7; 8 bases are shared with TRBD1. The CDR3 runs 16 residues. V shed 3 bases and J 0 bases; nucleotides not matched to a gene: 7. Per the germline V gene, CDR1 is KGHSH and CDR2 is LQKENI. CDR3 bases: TGTGCCAGCTCACCGACCGGGACAGGAGACTCCTACGAGCAGTACTTC. It is translated as CASSPTGTGDSYEQYF.

This clone was observed a few times. The chain employs TRBV5-1 and TRBJ2-7, with D hard to call. V shed 6 bases and J shed 1 base, with 17 bases lying between them. Per the germline V gene, CDR1 is SGHRS and CDR2 is YFSETQ. The CDR3 has 15 residues. The CDR3 loop reads CASKNLLGASYEQYF. CDR3 coding DNA: TGCGCCAGCAAGAACCTCCTAGGAGCGTCCTACGAGCAGTACTTC.

This sequence joins TRBV11-1 and TRBJ2-1; D might be TRBD2 (5 bases). Trimming left V 1 base short and J 5 bases short, with 6 bases between. CDR1 is SGHAT and CDR2 is FQDESV in the germline V gene (reference sequence). The CDR3 is 13 residues long. For the CDR3, the DNA is TGTGCCAGCAGCTTAGGGGGAGACAATGAGCAGTTCTTC. Protein: CASSLGGDNEQFF. Looking up the rest from reference TRBV11-1 and TRBJ2-1 gives the full variable domain: EAEVAQSPRYKITEKSQAVAFWCDPISGHATLYWYRQILGQGPELLVQFQDESVVDDSQLPKDRFSAERLKGVDSTLKIQPAELGDSAMYLCASSLGGDNEQFFGPGTRLTVL.

The chain carries TRBV2 and TRBJ2-7; TRBD1 might be the D (6 bases). Trimming removed 6 bases from V and 2 bases from J, with 17 bases in between. CDR3 size: 15 residues. CDR1 is SNHLY, CDR2 FYNNEI, per germline. Here the CDR3 reads CASSPIRGTAYEQYF. In nucleotides, the CDR3 is TGTGCCAGCAGCCCGATCAGGGGAACGGCCTACGAGCAGTACTTC.

V and J are TRBV7-2 and TRBJ2-7, with D maybe TRBD2 (7 bases). V lost 2 bases to trimming and J lost 6 bases, with 11 bases between them. The CDR3 is made up of 13 amino acids. Germline V gives CDR1 SGHTA, CDR2 FQGNSA. This chain's CDR3 is CASSLWEGGEQYF. In nucleotides, the CDR3 is TGTGCCAGCAGCTTATGGGAGGGGGGCGAGCAGTACTTC.

The DNA of the CDR3 is TGTGCCAGCAGTGACAGCACAGATACGCAGTATTTT. Its protein is CASSDSTDTQYF. V gene TRBV2 combines with J gene TRBJ2-3, with D unresolved. Per germline, CDR1 SNHLY and CDR2 FYNNEI. CDR3 length: 12 residues. The germline V and J ends were trimmed by 3 bases and 0 bases, with 1 base remaining between them.

The chain carries TRBV5-1 and TRBJ2-5, with 9 bases aligning to TRBD1. The CDR3 loop spans 16 amino acids. Trimming took 3 bases from V and 1 from J; bases not matched to a gene: 7. Germline lookup yields CDR1 SGHRS and CDR2 YFSETQ. The CDR3 protein is CASSWTGQGFQETQYF. The CDR3, as DNA: TGCGCCAGCAGCTGGACGGGACAGGGTTTCCAAGAGACCCAGTACTTC.

This rearrangement joins TRBV29-1 to TRBJ2-7; no clear D. The CDR3 has 13 amino acids. Trimming took off 5 bases at V and 3 bases at J, with 14 bases between the two ends. Germline loops: CDR1 SQVTM, CDR2 ANQGSEA. The CDR3 DNA is TGCAGCGTTCGCCAAGGCGGTTTCTACGAGCAGTACTTC. Encoded protein: CSVRQGGFYEQYF.

The chain combines TRBV30 with TRBJ2-7, with TRBD1 matching 7 bases. The trim removed 0 bases at V and 5 bases at J, leaving 7 bases unmatched. The CDR3 runs 14 residues. Germline lookup yields CDR1 GTSNPN and CDR2 SVGIG (reference sequence). CDR3 protein: CAWSVQHRGHEQYF. CDR3 sequence (DNA): TGTGCCTGGAGTGTACAACACAGGGGCCACGAGCAGTACTTC.